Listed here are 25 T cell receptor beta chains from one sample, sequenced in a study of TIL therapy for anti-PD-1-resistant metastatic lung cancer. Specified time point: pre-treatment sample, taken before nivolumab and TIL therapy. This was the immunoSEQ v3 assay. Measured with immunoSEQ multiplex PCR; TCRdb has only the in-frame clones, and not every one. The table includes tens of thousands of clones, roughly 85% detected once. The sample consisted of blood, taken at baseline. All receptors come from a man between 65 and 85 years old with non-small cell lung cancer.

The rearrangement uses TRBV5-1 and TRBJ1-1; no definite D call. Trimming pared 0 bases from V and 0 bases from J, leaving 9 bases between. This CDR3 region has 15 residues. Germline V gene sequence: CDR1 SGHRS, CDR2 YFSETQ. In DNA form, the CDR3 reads TGCGCCAGCAGCTTGGCCGCAGGTATGAACACTGAAGCTTTCTTT. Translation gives CASSLAAGMNTEAFF.

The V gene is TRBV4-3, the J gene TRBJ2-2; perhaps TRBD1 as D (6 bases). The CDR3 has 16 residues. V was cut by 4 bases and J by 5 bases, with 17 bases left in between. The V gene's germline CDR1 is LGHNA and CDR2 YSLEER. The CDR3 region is CASSPSQGIMTGELFF. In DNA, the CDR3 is TGCGCCAGCAGCCCCAGTCAGGGGATTATGACCGGGGAGCTGTTTTTT.

The CDR3 DNA reads as TGTGCCAGCGTCTGGGACTTGAATCAGCCCCAGCATTTT. Translated: CASVWDLNQPQHF. The chain has TRBV6-1 and TRBJ1-5, with D possibly being TRBD1 (5 bases). Trimming cost V 8 bases and J 4 bases, with 12 bases left between them. The CDR3 consists of 13 residues. Germline CDR1 is MNHNS and CDR2 is SASEGT.

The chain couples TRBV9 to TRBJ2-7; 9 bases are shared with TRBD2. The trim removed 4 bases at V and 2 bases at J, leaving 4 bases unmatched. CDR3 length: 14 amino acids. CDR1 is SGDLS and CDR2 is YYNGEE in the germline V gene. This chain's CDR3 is CASSPGTSTYEQYF. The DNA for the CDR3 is TGTGCCAGCAGCCCCGGGACTAGCACCTACGAGCAGTACTTC.

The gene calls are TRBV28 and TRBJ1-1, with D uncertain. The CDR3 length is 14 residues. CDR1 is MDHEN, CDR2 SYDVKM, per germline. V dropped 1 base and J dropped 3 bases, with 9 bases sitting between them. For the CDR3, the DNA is TGTGCCAGCAGTTTATCCCGACCGTACACTGAAGCTTTCTTT. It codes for CASSLSRPYTEAFF.

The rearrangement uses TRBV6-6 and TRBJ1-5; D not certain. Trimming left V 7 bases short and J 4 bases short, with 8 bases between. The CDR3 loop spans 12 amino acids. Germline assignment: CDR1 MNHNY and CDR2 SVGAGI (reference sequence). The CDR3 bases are TGTGCCAGCACCATTGAAAATCAGCCCCAGCATTTT. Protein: CASTIENQPQHF.

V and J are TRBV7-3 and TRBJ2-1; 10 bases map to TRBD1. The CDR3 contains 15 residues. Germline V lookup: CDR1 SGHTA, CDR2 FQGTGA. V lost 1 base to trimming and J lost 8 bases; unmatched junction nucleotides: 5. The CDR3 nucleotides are TGTGCCAGCAGCTTAAGGGACAGGGGCGAGTATGAGCAGTTCTTC. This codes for CASSLRDRGEYEQFF. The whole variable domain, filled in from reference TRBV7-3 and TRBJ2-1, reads GAGVSQTPSNKVTEKGKYVELRCDPISGHTALYWYRQSLGQGPEFLIYFQGTGAADDSGLPNDRFFAVRPEGSVSTLKIQRTERGDSAVYLCASSLRDRGEYEQFFGPGTRLTVL.

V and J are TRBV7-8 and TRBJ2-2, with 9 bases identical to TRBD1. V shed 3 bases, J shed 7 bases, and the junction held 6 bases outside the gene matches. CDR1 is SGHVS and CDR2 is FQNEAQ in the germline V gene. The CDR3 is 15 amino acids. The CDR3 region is CASSFLTGGGGELFF. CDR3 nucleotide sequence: TGTGCCAGCAGCTTTTTGACAGGGGGAGGCGGGGAGCTGTTTTTT. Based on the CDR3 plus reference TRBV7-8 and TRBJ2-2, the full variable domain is GAGVSQSPRYKVAKRGQDVALRCDPISGHVSLFWYQQALGQGPEFLTYFQNEAQLDKSGLPSDRFFAERPEGSVSTLKIQRTQQEDSAVYLCASSFLTGGGGELFFGEGSRLTVL.

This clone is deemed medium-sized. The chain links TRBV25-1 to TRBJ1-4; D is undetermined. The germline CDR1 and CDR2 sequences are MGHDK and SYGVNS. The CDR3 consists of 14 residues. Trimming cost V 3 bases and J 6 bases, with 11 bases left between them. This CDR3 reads CASSDRVSDEKLFF. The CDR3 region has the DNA TGTGCCAGCAGTGATCGGGTGTCCGATGAAAAACTGTTTTTT.

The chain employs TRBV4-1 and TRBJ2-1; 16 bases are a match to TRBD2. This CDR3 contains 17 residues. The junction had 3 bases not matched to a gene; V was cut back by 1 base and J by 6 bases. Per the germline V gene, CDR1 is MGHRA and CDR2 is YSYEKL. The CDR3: CASSQAGTSGRANEQFF. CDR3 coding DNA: TGCGCCAGCAGCCAAGCCGGGACTAGCGGGAGGGCCAATGAGCAGTTCTTC.

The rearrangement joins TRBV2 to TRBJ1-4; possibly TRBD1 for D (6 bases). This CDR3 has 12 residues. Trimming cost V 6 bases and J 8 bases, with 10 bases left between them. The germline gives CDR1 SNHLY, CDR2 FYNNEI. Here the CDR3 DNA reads TGTGCCAGCAGGCTTACAGGGGAAAAACTGTTTTTT. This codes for CASRLTGEKLFF. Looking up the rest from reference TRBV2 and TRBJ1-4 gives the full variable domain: EPEVTQTPSHQVTQMGQEVILRCVPISNHLYFYWYRQILGQKVEFLVSFYNNEISEKSEIFDDQFSVERPDGSNFTLKIRSTKLEDSAMYFCASRLTGEKLFFGSGTQLSVL.

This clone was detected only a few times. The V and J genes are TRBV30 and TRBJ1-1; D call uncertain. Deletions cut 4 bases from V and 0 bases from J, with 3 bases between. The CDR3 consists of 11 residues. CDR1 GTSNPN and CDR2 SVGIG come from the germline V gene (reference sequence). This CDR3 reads CAWNMNTEAFF. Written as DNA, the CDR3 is TGTGCCTGGAACATGAACACTGAAGCTTTCTTT.

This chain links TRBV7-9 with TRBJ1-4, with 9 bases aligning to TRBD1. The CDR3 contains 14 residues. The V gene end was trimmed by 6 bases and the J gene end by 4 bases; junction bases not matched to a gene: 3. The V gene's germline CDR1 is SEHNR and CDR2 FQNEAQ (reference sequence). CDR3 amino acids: CASRSTGGNEKLFF. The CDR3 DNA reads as TGTGCCAGCAGGTCGACAGGGGGTAATGAAAAACTGTTTTTT. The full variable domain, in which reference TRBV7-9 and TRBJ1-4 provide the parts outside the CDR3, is DTGVSQNPRHKITKRGQNVTFRCDPISEHNRLYWYRQTLGQGPEFLTYFQNEAQLEKSRLLSDRFSAERPKGSFSTLEIQRTEQGDSAMYLCASRSTGGNEKLFFGSGTQLSVL.

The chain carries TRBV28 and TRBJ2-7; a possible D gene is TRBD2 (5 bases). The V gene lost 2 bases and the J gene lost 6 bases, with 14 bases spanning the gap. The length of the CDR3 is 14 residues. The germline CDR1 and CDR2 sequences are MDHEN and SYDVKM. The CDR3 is CASSLGGSLLEQYF. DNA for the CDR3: TGTGCCAGCAGTTTAGGCGGGTCTCTCCTCGAGCAGTACTTC.

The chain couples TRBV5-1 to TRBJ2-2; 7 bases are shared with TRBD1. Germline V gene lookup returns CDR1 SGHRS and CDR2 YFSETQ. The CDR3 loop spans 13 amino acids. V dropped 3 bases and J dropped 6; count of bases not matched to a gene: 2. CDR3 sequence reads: CASSYRGAGELFF. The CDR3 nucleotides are TGCGCCAGCAGCTACAGGGGCGCCGGGGAGCTGTTTTTT. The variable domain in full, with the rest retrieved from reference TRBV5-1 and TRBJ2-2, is KAGVTQTPRYLIKTRGQQVTLSCSPISGHRSVSWYQQTPGQGLQFLFEYFSETQRNKGNFPGRFSGRQFSNSRSEMNVSTLELGDSALYLCASSYRGAGELFFGEGSRLTVL.

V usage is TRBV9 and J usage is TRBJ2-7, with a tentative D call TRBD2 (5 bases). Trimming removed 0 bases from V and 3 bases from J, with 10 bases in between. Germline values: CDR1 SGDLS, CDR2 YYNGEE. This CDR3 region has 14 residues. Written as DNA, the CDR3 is TGTGCCAGCAGCGTAGATCTGGGAGTCTACGAGCAGTACTTC. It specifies CASSVDLGVYEQYF. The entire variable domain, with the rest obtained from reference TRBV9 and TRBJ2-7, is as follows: DSGVTQTPKHLITATGQRVTLRCSPRSGDLSVYWYQQSLDQGLQFLIQYYNGEERAKGNILERFSAQQFPDLHSELNLSSLELGDSALYFCASSVDLGVYEQYFGPGTRLTVT.

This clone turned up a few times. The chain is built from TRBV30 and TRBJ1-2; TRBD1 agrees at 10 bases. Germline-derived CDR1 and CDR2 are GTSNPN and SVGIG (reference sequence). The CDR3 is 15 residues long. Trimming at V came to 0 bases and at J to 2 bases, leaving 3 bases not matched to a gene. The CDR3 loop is CAWSVGQGVNYGYTF. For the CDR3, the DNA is TGTGCCTGGAGTGTCGGACAGGGGGTAAACTATGGCTACACCTTC.

The CDR3 sequence: CASSLAGTDTDTQYF. The CDR3 nucleotides read TGCGCCAGCAGCTTGGCCGGGACGGACACAGATACGCAGTATTTT. This rearrangement joins TRBV5-1 to TRBJ2-3, with D perhaps being TRBD1 or TRBD2 (5 bases each). Trimming stripped 0 bases from V and 2 bases from J, with 10 bases between. The CDR3 runs 15 residues. Germline V gives CDR1 SGHRS, CDR2 YFSETQ.

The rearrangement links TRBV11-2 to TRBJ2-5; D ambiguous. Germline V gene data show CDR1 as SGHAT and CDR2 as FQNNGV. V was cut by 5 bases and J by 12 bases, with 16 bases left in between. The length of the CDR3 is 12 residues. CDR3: CASSLQTLKKYF. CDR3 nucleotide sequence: TGTGCCAGCAGCCTCCAGACTCTTAAGAAGTACTTC. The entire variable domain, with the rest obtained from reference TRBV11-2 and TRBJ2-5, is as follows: EAGVAQSPRYKIIEKRQSVAFWCNPISGHATLYWYQQILGQGPKLLIQFQNNGVVDDSQLPKDRFSAERLKGVDSTLKIQPAKLEDSAVYLCASSLQTLKKYFGPGTRLLVL.

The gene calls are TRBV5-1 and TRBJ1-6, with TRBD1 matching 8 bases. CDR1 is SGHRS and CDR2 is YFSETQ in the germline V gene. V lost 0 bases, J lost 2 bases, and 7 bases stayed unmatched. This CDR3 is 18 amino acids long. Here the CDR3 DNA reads TGCGCCAGCAGCTTGGGGGGGACAGGCTCGCCCTATAATTCACCCCTCCACTTT. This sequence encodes CASSLGGTGSPYNSPLHF.

The CDR3 is CASSLDGGQQFF. CDR3 in DNA: TGCGCCAGCAGCTTGGACGGCGGGCAGCAGTTCTTC. The rearrangement uses TRBV5-1 and TRBJ2-1; tentatively, D is TRBD2 (5 bases). V lost 0 bases to trimming and J lost 11 bases, with 9 bases between them. The CDR3 totals 12 residues. Germline lookup yields CDR1 SGHRS and CDR2 YFSETQ.

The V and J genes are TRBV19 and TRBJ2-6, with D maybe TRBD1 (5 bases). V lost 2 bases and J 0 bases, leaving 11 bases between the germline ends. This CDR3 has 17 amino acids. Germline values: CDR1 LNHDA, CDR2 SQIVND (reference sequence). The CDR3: CASSIYGQGSGANVLTF. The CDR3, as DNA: TGTGCCAGTAGTATATACGGGCAGGGCTCTGGGGCCAACGTCCTGACTTTC.

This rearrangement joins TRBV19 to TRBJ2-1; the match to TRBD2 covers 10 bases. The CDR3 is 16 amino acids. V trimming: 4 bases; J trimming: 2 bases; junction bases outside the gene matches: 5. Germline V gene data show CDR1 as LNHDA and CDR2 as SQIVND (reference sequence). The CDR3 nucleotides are TGTGCCAGTAGTACACTAAGCGGGAGGGCCTACAATGAGCAGTTCTTC. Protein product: CASSTLSGRAYNEQFF.

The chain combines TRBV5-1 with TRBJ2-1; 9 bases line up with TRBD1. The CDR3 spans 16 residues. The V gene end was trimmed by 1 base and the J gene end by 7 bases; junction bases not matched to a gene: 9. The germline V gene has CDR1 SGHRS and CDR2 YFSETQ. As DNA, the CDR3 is TGCGCCAGCAGCTTGTCTACCGGGACAGGGTATAATGAGCAGTTCTTC. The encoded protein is CASSLSTGTGYNEQFF.

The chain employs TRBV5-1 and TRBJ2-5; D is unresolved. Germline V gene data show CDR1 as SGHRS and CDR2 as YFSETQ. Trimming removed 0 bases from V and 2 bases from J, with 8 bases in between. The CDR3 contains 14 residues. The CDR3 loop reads CASSLAQRQETQYF. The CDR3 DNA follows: TGCGCCAGCAGCTTGGCACAGAGACAAGAGACCCAGTACTTC.